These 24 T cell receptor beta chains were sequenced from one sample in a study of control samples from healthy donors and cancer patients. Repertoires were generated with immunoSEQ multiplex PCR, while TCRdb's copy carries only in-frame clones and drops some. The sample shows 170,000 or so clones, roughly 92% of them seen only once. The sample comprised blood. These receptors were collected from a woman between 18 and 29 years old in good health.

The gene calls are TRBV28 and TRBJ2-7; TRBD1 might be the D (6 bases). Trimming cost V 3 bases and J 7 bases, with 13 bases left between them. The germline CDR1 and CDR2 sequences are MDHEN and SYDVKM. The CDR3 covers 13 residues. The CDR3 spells CASSLGHGLEQYF. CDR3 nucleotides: TGTGCCAGCAGTTTGGGACATGGATTGGAGCAGTACTTC.

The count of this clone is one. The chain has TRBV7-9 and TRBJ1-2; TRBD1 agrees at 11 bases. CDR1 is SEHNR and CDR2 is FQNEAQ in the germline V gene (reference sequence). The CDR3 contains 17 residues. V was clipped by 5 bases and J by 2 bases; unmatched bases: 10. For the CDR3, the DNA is TGTGCCAGCAGCCTCGGGACAGGGGGGGAGACGAACTATGGCTACACCTTC. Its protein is CASSLGTGGETNYGYTF. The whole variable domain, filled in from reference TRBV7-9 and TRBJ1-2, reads DTGVSQNPRHKITKRGQNVTFRCDPISEHNRLYWYRQTLGQGPEFLTYFQNEAQLEKSRLLSDRFSAERPKGSFSTLEIQRTEQGDSAMYLCASSLGTGGETNYGYTFGSGTRLTVV.

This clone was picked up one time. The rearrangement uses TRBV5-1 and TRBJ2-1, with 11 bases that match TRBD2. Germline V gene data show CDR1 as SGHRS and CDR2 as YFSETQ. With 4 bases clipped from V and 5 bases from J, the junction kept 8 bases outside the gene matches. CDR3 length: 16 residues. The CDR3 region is CASSPRGLAVNNEQFF. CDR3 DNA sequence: TGCGCCAGCAGCCCGAGGGGACTAGCGGTGAACAATGAGCAGTTCTTC. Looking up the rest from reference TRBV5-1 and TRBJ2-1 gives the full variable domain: KAGVTQTPRYLIKTRGQQVTLSCSPISGHRSVSWYQQTPGQGLQFLFEYFSETQRNKGNFPGRFSGRQFSNSRSEMNVSTLELGDSALYLCASSPRGLAVNNEQFFGPGTRLTVL.

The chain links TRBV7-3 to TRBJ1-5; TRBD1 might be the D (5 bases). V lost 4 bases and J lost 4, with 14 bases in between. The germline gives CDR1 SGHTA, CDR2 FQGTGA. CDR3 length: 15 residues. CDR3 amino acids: CASSSHRGRNQPQHF. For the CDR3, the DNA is TGTGCCAGCAGCTCACATCGGGGGAGAAATCAGCCCCAGCATTTT.

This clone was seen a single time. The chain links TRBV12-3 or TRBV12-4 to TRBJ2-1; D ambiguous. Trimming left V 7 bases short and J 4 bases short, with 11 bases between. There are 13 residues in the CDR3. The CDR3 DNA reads TGTGCCAGCACCCCCTCCAAGTACAATGAGCAGTTCTTC. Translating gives CASTPSKYNEQFF.

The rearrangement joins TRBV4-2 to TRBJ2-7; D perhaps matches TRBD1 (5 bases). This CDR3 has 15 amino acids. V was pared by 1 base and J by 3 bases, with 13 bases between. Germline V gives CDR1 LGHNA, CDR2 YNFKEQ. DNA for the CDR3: TGTGCCAGCAGCCAAGGGGGCCCGGAAGGCTACGAGCAGTACTTC. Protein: CASSQGGPEGYEQYF.

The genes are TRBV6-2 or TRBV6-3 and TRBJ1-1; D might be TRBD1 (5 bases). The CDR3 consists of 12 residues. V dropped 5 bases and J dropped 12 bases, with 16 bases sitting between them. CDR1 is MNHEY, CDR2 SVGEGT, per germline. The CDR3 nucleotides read TGTGCCAGCAGTGATGGCAGGGAGGTAACTTTCTTT. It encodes CASSDGREVTFF.

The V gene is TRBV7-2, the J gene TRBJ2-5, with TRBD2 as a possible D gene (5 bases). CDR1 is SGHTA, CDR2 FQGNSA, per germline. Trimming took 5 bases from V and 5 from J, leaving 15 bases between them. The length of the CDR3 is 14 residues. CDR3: CASSPGGPRETQYF. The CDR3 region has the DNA TGTGCCAGCAGCCCCGGCGGGCCTCGGGAGACCCAGTACTTC.

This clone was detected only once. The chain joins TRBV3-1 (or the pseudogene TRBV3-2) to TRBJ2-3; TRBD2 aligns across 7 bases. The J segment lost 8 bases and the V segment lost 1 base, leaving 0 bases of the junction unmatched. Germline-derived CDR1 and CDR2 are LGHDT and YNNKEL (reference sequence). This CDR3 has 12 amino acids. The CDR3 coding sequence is TGTGCCAGCAGCCAAGGGGAGGGTACGCAGTATTTT. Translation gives CASSQGEGTQYF.

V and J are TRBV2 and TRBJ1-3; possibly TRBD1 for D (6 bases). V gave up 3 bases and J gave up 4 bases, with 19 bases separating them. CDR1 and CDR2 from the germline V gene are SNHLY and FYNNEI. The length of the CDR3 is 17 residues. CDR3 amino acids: CASSERRGGSSGNTIYF. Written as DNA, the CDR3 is TGTGCCAGCAGTGAGCGCAGGGGAGGATCGTCGGGAAACACCATATATTTT.

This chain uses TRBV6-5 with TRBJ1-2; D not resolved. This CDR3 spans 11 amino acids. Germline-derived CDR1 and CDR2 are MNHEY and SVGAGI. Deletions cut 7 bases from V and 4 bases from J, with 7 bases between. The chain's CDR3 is CASTRSYGYTF. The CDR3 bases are TGTGCCAGCACAAGATCCTATGGCTACACCTTC.

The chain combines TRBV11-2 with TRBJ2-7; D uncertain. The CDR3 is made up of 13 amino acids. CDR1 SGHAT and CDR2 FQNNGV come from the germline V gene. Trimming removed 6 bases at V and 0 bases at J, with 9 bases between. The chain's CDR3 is CASSTGYSYEQYF. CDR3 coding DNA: TGTGCCAGCAGTACCGGGTACTCCTACGAGCAGTACTTC.

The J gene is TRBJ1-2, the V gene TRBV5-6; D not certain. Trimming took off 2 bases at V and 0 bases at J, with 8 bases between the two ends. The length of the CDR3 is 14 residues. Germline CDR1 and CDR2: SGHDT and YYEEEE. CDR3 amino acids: CASSFGRTNYGYTF. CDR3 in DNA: TGTGCCAGCAGCTTCGGACGGACTAACTATGGCTACACCTTC.

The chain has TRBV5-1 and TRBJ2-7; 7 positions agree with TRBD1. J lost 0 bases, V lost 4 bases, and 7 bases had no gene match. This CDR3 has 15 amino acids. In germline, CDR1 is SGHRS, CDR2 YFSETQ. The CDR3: CASSPHGQVSYEQYF. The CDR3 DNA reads TGCGCCAGCAGCCCCCACGGACAGGTCTCCTACGAGCAGTACTTC.

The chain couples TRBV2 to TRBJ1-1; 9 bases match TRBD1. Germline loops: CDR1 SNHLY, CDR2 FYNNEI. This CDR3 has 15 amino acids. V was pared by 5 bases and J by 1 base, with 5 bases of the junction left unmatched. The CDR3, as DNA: TGTGCCAGCAGTCTTTGGGGACAGGGGAACACTGAAGCTTTCTTT. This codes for CASSLWGQGNTEAFF.

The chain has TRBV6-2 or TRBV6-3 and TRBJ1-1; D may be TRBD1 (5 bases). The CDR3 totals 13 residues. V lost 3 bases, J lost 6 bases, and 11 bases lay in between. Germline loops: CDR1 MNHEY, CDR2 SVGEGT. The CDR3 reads CASSYRQPPEAFF. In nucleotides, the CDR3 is TGTGCCAGCAGTTATAGACAGCCACCTGAAGCTTTCTTT.

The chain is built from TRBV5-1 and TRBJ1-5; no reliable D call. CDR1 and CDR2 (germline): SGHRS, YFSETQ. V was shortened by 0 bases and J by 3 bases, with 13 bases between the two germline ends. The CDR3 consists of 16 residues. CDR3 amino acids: CASSLAPAGYNQPQHF. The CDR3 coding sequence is TGCGCCAGCAGCTTGGCCCCGGCGGGGTACAATCAGCCCCAGCATTTT.

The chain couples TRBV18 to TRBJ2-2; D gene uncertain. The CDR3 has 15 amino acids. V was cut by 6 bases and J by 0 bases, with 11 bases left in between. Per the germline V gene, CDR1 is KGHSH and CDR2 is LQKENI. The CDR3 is CASSPGSPNTGELFF. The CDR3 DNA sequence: TGTGCCAGCTCCCCGGGCAGTCCGAACACCGGGGAGCTGTTTTTT.

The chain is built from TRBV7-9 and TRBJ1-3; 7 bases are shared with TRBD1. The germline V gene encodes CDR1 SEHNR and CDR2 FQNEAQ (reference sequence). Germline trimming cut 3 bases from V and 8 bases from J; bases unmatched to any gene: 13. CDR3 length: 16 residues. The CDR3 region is CASSFTNRGGGDTIYF. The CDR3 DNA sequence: TGTGCCAGCAGCTTTACTAACAGGGGAGGGGGAGACACCATATATTTT.

The CDR3 DNA reads TGTGCCAGCAGCCGAACCCTCTCAAGGGGACAGGGGGCGAGGGGTTTCTTT. Translating gives CASSRTLSRGQGARGFF. The chain links TRBV3-1 (or the pseudogene TRBV3-2) to TRBJ1-1; 12 nucleotides agree with TRBD1. CDR1 and CDR2 from the germline V gene are LGHDT and YNNKEL (reference sequence). V lost 4 bases, J lost 13 bases, and 19 bases stayed unmatched. The CDR3 has 17 amino acids.

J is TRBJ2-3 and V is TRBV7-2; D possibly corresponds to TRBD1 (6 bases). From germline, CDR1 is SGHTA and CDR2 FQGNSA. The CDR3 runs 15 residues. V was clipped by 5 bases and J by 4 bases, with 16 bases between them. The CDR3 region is CASSPNRDLADTQYF. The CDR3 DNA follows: TGTGCCAGCAGCCCTAACAGGGACCTAGCAGATACGCAGTATTTT.

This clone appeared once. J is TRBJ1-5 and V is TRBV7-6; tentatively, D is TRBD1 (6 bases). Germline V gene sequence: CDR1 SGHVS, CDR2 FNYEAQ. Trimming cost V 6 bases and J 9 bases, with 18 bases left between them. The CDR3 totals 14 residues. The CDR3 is CASSNRGRGGPQHF. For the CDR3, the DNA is TGTGCCAGCAGTAATCGGGGAAGGGGGGGGCCCCAGCATTTT.

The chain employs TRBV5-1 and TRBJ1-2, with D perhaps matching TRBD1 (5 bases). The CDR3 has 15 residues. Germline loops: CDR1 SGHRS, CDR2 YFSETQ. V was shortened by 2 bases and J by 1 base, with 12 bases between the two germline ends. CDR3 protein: CASSFARGSNYGYTF. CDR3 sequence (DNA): TGCGCCAGCAGCTTCGCGAGGGGCAGTAACTATGGCTACACCTTC.

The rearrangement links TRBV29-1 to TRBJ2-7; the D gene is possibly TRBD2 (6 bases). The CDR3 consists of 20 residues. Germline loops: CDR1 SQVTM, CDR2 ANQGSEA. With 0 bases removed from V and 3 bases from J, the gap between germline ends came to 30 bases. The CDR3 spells CSVEDFAGYSSMGRDYEQYF. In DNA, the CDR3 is TGCAGCGTTGAAGATTTTGCAGGATATAGCTCGATGGGGCGGGACTACGAGCAGTACTTC.